This T cell receptor beta chain comes out of a study of CD8+CD57+ T cells in acquired aplastic anemia. Turning to the study itself: An average of 3.2 ug of DNA was obtained from sorted CD4+ and CD8+ cells. Roughly 11 million reads, on average, were obtained for CD4+ cells from healthy donors.

V was cut by 7 bases and J by 6 bases, with 13 bases left in between. The CDR3 extends over 12 amino acids. CDR1 is SQVTM and CDR2 is ANQGSEA in the germline V gene. On this clonotype itself: The antigen is undetermined.

CDR3 and TCR beta VDJ profiling relied on genomic DNA as the template. TCRdb recomputed calls from the reads with MiXCR, one row per CDR3 protein. Among tens of thousands of distinct CDR3 sequences listed, about 45% were seen once. Points from the study as a whole: Between patients and controls, CD8+ Simpson's diversity did not vary significantly.

V is TRBV29-1 and J is TRBJ2-1, with D perhaps TRBD2 (7 bases). This TCR derives from a human donor in good health, serving as a control. Sequencing input: sorted CD4+, CD8+, or CD8+CD57+ T cells (not recorded which) from PBMCs. CDR3 nucleotides: TGCAGCGCCGAGGGGGGGGGCAATGAGCAGTTCTTC. It yields the protein CSAEGGGNEQFF.